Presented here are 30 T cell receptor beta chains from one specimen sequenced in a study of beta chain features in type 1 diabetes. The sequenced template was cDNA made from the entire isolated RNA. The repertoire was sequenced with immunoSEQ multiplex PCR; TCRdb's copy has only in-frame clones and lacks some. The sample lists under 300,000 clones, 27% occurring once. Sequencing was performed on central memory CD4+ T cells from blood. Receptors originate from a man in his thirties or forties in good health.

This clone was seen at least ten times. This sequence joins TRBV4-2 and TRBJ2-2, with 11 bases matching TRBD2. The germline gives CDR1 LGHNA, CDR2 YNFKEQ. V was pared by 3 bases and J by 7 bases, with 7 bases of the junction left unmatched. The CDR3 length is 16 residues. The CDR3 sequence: CASSHKASGGNGELFF. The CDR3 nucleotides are TGTGCCAGCAGCCACAAGGCTAGCGGGGGGAACGGGGAGCTGTTTTTT.

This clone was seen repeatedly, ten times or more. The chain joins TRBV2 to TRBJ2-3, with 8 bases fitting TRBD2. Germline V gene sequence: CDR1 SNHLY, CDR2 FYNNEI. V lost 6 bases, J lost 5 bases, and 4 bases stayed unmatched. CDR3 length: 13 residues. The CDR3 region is CASRREEIDTQYF. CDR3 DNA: TGTGCCAGCAGGCGGGAGGAGATAGATACGCAGTATTTT.

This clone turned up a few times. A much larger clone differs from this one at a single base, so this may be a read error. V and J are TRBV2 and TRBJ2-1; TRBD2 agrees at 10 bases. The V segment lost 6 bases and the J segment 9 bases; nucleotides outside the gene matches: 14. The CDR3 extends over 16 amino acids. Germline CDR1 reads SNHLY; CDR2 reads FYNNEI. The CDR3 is CASRTSSGRGITEQFF. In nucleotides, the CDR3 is TGTGCCAGCAGGACATCCAGCGGGAGGGGTATCACTGAGCAGTTCTTC.

The CDR3 here is CASSFYGQDMQPQHF. The CDR3 DNA reads as TGTGCCAGCAGCTTCTATGGACAGGACATGCAACCCCAGCATTTT. The chain links TRBV5-4 to TRBJ1-5, with TRBD1 matching over 7 bases. The CDR3 extends over 15 amino acids. From germline, CDR1 is SGHNT and CDR2 YYREEE (reference sequence). Losses at the gene ends were 2 bases for V and 10 bases for J; bases not matched to a gene: 12.

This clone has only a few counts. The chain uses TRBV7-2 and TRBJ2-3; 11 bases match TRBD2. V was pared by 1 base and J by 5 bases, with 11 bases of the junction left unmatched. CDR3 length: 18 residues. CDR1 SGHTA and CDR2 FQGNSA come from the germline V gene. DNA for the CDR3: TGTGCCAGCAGCTTAGGGATTCTAGCGGGGGGCTTTGGAGATACGCAGTATTTT. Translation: CASSLGILAGGFGDTQYF.

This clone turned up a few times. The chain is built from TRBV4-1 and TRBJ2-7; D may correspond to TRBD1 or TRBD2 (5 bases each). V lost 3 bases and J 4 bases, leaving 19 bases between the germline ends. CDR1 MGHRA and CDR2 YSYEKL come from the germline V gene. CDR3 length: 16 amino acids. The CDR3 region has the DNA TGCGCCAGCAGCCAGGGAGCCGGGACGGTTTTATACGAGCAGTACTTC. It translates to CASSQGAGTVLYEQYF.

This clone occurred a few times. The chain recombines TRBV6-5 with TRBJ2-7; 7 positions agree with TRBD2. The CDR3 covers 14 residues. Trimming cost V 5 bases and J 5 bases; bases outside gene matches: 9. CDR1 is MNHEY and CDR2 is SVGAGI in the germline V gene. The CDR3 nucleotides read TGTGCCAGCAGTCGCGGGAGAAGTATCGACGAGCAGTACTTC. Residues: CASSRGRSIDEQYF.

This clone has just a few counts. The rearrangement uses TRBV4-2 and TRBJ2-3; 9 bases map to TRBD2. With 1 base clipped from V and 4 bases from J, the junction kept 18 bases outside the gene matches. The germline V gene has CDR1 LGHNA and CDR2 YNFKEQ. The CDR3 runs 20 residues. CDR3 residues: CASSQAYLSGGPGSSDTQYF. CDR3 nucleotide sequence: TGTGCCAGCAGCCAAGCTTACCTCAGCGGGGGGCCGGGGTCTTCAGATACGCAGTATTTT.

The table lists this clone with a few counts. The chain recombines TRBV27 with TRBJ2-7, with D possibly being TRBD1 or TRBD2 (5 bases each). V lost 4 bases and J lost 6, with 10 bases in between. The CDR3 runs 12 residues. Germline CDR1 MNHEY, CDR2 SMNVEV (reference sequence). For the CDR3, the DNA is TGTGCCAGCAGTTCCGTCGGGACCGAGCAGTACTTC. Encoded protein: CASSSVGTEQYF.

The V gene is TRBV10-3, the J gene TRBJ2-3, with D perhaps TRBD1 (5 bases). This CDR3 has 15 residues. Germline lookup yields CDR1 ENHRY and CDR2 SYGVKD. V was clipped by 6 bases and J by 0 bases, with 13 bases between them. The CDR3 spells CAIRGPGPSTDTQYF. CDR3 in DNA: TGTGCCATCAGGGGGCCGGGTCCTAGCACAGATACGCAGTATTTT.

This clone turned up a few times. Here the CDR3 reads CASTDRLAKNIQYF. The CDR3 DNA reads as TGTGCCAGCACAGACCGTCTAGCCAAAAACATTCAGTACTTC. V is TRBV21-1 and J is TRBJ2-4. TRBV21-1 constitutes a pseudogene. There are 14 residues in the CDR3.

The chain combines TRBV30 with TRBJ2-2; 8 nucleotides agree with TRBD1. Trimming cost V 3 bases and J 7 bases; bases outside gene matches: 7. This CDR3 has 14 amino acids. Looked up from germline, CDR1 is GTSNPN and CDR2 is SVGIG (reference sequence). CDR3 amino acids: CAWRAGTGSGELFF. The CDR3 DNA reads TGTGCCTGGAGGGCCGGGACAGGTAGCGGGGAGCTGTTTTTT.

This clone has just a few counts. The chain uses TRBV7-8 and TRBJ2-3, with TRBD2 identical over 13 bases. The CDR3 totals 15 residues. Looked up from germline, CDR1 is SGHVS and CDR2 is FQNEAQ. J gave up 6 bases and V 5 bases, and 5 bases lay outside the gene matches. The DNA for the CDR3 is TGTGCCAGCAGCCCATCGGGACTAGCGGGGGATACGCAGTATTTT. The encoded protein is CASSPSGLAGDTQYF.

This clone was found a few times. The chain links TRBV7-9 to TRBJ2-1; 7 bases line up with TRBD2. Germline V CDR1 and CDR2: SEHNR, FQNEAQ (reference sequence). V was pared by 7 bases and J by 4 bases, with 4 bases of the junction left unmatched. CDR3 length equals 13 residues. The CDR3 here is CASTQRGYNEQFF. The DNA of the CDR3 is TGTGCCAGCACCCAGCGGGGTTACAATGAGCAGTTCTTC.

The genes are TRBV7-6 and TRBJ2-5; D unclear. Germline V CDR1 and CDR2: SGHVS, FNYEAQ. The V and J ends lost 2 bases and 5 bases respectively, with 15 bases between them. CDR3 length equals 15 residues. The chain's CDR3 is CASSLFLSYAETQYF. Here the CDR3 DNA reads TGTGCCAGCAGCTTATTTCTCTCTTATGCGGAGACCCAGTACTTC.

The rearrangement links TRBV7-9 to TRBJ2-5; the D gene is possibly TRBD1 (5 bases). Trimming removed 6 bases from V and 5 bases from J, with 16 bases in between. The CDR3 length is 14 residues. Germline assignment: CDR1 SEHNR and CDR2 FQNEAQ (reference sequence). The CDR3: CASSDTGPGETQYF. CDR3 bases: TGTGCCAGCAGTGATACCGGGCCAGGGGAGACCCAGTACTTC.

The CDR3 protein is CASTSDRGNQPQHF. CDR3 coding DNA: TGTGCCAGCACCTCGGACAGGGGGAATCAGCCCCAGCATTTT. The chain couples TRBV21-1 to TRBJ1-5; the tabulated D call, TRBD1, remains unverified against the DNA. TRBV21-1 represents a pseudogene. The CDR3 consists of 14 residues.

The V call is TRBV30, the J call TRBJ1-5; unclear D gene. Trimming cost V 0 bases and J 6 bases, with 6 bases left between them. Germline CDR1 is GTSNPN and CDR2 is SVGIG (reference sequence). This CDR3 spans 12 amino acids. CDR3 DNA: TGTGCCTGGAGTGTAGTGGGTCAGCCCCAGCATTTT. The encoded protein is CAWSVVGQPQHF.

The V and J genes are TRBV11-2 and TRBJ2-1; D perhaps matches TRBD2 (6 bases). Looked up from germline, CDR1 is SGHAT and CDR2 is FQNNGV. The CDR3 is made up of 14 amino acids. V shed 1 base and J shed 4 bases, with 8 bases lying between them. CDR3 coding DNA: TGTGCCAGCAGCTTAGCGGGAGTTTACAATGAGCAGTTCTTC. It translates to CASSLAGVYNEQFF.

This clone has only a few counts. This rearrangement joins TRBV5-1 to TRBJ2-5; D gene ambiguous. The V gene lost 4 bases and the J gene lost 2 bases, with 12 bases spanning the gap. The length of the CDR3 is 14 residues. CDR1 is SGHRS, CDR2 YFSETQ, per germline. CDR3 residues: CASSTLDGQETQYF. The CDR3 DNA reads TGCGCCAGCAGCACGCTGGACGGACAAGAGACCCAGTACTTC.

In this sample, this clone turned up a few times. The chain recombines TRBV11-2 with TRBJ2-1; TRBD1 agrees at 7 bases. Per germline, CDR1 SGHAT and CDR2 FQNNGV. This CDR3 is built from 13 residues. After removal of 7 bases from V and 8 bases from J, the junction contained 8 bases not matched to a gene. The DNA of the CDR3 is TGTGCCAGCACCAACGACAGGGTCCATGAGCAGTTCTTC. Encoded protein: CASTNDRVHEQFF. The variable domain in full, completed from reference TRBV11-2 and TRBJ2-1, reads EAGVAQSPRYKIIEKRQSVAFWCNPISGHATLYWYQQILGQGPKLLIQFQNNGVVDDSQLPKDRFSAERLKGVDSTLKIQPAKLEDSAVYLCASTNDRVHEQFFGPGTRLTVL.

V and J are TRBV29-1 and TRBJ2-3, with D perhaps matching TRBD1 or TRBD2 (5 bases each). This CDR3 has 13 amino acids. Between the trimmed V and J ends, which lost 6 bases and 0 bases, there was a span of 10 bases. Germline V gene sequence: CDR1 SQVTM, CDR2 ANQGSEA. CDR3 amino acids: CSVRDVSTDTQYF. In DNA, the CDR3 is TGCAGCGTACGGGACGTAAGCACAGATACGCAGTATTTT.

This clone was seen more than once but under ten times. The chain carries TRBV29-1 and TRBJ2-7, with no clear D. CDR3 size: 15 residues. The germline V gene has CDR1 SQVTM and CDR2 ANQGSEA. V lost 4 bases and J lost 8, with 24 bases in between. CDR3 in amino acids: CSVAAAGPSSGQQYF. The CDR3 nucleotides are TGCAGCGTTGCGGCAGCCGGGCCTTCCTCTGGACAGCAGTACTTC.

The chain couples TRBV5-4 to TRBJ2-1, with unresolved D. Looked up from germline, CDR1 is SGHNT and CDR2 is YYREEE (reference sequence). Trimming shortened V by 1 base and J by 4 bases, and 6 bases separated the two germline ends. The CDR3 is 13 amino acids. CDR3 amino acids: CASSLRVYNEQFF. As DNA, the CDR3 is TGTGCCAGCAGCTTGAGGGTTTACAATGAGCAGTTCTTC. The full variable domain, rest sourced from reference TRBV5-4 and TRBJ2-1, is ETGVTQSPTHLIKTRGQQVTLRCSSQSGHNTVSWYQQALGQGPQFIFQYYREEENGRGNFPPRFSGLQFPNYSSELNVNALELDDSALYLCASSLRVYNEQFFGPGTRLTVL.

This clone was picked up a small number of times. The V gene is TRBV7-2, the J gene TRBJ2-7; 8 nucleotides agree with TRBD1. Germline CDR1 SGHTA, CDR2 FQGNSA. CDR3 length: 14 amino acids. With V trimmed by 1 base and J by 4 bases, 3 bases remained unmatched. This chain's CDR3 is CASSLGTGMYEQYF. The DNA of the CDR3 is TGTGCCAGCAGCTTAGGGACAGGGATGTACGAGCAGTACTTC.

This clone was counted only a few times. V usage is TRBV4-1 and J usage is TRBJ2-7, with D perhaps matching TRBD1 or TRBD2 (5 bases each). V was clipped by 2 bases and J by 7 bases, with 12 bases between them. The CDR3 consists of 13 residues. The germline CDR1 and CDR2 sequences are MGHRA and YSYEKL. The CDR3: CASSQQEGREQYF. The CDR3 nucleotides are TGCGCCAGCAGCCAACAAGAGGGGCGGGAGCAGTACTTC.

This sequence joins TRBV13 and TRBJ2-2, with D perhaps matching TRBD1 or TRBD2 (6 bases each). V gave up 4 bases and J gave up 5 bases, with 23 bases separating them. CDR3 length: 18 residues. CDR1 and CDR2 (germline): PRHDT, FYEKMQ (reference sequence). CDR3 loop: CASSWSPFGGAGTGELFF. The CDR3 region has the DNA TGTGCCAGCAGCTGGTCGCCCTTCGGGGGCGCGGGTACCGGGGAGCTGTTTTTT.

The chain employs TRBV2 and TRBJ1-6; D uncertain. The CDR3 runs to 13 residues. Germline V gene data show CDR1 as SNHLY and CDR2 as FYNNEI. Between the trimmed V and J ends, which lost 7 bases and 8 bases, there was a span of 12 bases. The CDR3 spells CASTGFPDSPLHF. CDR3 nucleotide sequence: TGTGCCAGCACAGGCTTTCCTGATTCACCCCTCCACTTT.

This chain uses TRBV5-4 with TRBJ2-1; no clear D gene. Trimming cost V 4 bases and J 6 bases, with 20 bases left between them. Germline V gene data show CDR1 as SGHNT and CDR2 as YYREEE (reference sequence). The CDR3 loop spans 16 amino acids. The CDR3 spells CASSPQEKRAVNEQFF. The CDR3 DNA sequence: TGTGCCAGCAGCCCGCAGGAGAAGCGCGCCGTCAATGAGCAGTTCTTC.

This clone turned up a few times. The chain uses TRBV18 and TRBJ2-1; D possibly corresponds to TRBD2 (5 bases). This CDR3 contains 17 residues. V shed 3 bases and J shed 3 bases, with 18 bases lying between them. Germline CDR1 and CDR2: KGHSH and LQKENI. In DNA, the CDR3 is TGTGCCAGCTCACCCGCCAGCGTGGGAGTCCGCTACAATGAGCAGTTCTTC. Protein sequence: CASSPASVGVRYNEQFF.